This T cell receptor beta chain was recorded in a study of Ad26.COV2.S vaccination and SARS-CoV-2 variants (dated by TCRdb to about 2021). About the full investigation: Donors in the vaccine arm were drawn from COV1001, a phase I-IIa trial of Ad26.COV2.S in healthy adults that was multicentre, randomized, double-blind and placebo-controlled. A total of 32 samples were included in the TCR-sequenced set, comprising roughly 19 Ad26.COV2.S vaccine recipients, 5 placebo recipients and 8 SARS-CoV-2 convalescent individuals. Ad26.COV2.S was administered intramuscularly at a dose of 5x10^10 or 1x10^11 viral particles, either as one shot or as two shots given 56 days apart. Investigators did not know the trial group allocation while performing experiments and assessing outcomes. Trial participants were randomized into five groups of five, in which low-dose or high-dose Ad26.COV2.S was given once or twice, or placebo was given on both occasions. TCRbeta repertoire sequencing served as the tool for gauging how specific and how broad the SARS-CoV-2-reactive T cell receptors were following Ad26.COV2.S vaccination. Beyond this particular receptor, the publication reports: After vaccination, spike-specific CD8+ and CD4+ T cell responses were reported to show substantial breadth. Non-spike TCR breadth was comparable between vaccine and placebo recipients, consistent with the vaccine containing only spike. The study was not powered for comparison of responses between vaccine doses or regimens. Spike-specific TCR breadth was higher in Ad26.COV2.S recipients than in placebo recipients (P = 0.0014). The authors noted that total T cell responses may have been underestimated by the TCR breadth and depth analyses.

This specimen's treatment or condition label, per the study, means: about 20 received Ad26.COV2.S at low or high dose, single or two shots; 5 received placebo; per-sample allocation not given. For vaccine and placebo recipients, repertoires were sequenced using samples collected on day 63 after the first injection. In Cohort 1b, 25 to 30 adults aged 18-55 years were enrolled at a single site in Boston, USA, between 29 July and 7 August 2020. Ad26.COV2.S was a replication-incompetent adenovirus type 26 vector expressing a prefusion-stabilized SARS-CoV-2 spike protein from the original Wuhan strain. The immunoSEQ Assay was used to sequence TCRbeta CDR3 regions. After extraction, genomic DNA underwent amplification by bias-controlled multiplex PCR, followed by high-throughput sequencing. Per the original workflow: To quantify the absolute abundance of every unique TCRbeta CDR3 region, sequences were collapsed and filtered. T cell fraction was estimated by normalizing TCRbeta template counts to usable DNA, which was measured by amplifying reference genes present in all nucleated cells. Repertoire TCRs were annotated as SARS-CoV-2-specific by exact matching of V gene, CDR3 amino acid sequence and J gene to a known reactive TCR set. The reference SARS-CoV-2 TCR set came from MIRA and was filtered for enrichment in COVID-19-positive ImmuneCODE repertoires, removing public or cross-reactive TCRs. Using the MIRA antigens, annotated TCRs were further analysed by specific ORF or by position within an ORF. Breadth was defined as the number of annotated unique rearrangements divided by the total number of unique productive rearrangements, and depth was defined as the summed frequency of the annotated unique rearrangements. TCR breadth was compared between groups using two-sided Wilcoxon rank-sum tests. In TCRdb, the immuneACCESS table is reduced to in-frame sequences with V and J assigned. These tables do not hold every clone; where another copy was compared, an unresolved V gene accounts for under half, and the others remain unexplained. V, J and clone size were drawn from that table, and D and trimming were deduced from the DNA. Within this sample are 400,000 to 500,000 clones, with approximately 90% of them counted one time only. Of the sample, approximately 4% is held by the ten largest clones.

Comments on this clone: The antigen this receptor binds is unknown. The record has no base qualities; no much larger clone is one base away.

The sequencing used peripheral blood, collected in a trial of Ad26.COV2.S vaccine versus placebo. This TCR derives from a person between 18 and 65 years old who received the Ad26.COV2.S COVID-19 vaccine or a placebo.

The CDR3 reads as follows: CASSLVVGEGAFF. The sequenced DNA: TGTGCCAGCAGCTTAGTTGTAGGGGAAGGAGCTTTCTTT. The chain is encoded by TRBV7-9 joined to TRBJ1-1; the D gene is perhaps TRBD1, from 5 matching bases. A distance of 13 bases separates the germline ends of V and J, which lose 1 base and 10 bases respectively. Based on the germline V gene (reference sequence), the CDR1 and CDR2 sequences are SEHNR and FQNEAQ. The CDR3 spans 13 residues, from the cysteine through the phenylalanine. This entry keeps only the CDR3 DNA: 39 bases, framed from base 1. With the rest looked up from the reference TRBV7-9 and TRBJ1-1 genes rather than sequenced, the full variable domain is DTGVSQNPRHKITKRGQNVTFRCDPISEHNRLYWYRQTLGQGPEFLTYFQNEAQLEKSRLLSDRFSAERPKGSFSTLEIQRTEQGDSAMYLCASSLVVGEGAFFGQGTRLTVV.